One T cell receptor (beta chain) is described in this entry. The target antigen is unknown. For the second PCR, which ran for roughly 7 to 11 cycles, a sample-barcoded 5' primer and a J-beta primer mix were used. Each CDR3 protein gets one entry after TCRdb re-called the 5' RACE reads with MiXCR. This table holds over a million distinct CDR3 sequences, around 39% found once. These data originate in a study of blood T cells in healthy people across ages. Study outcomes and limitations: CMV status of donors was not determined, possibly confounding expanded clonotype changes. Naive CD4+ cells and diversity were both higher in long-lived donors than in aged donors. Older age coincided with a roughly linear decline in TCR beta diversity per million T cells.

Trimming pared 3 bases from V and 7 bases from J, leaving 13 bases between. The CDR3 is 13 amino acids. Germline lookup yields CDR1 DFQATT and CDR2 SNEGSKA (reference sequence). Per-sample PBMC isolation yielded at least 6.5 million cells. The TCR comes from a woman under 30 in good health. Sequencing was performed on blood. The V call is TRBV20-1, the J call TRBJ1-5, with D maybe TRBD1 (5 bases). The CDR3 region is CSARGGGQQPQHF. In DNA, the CDR3 is TGCAGTGCTAGGGGGGGTGGTCAACAGCCCCAGCATTTT.